This T cell receptor (beta chain) was sequenced during a study of control samples from healthy donors and cancer patients. The method was immunoSEQ multiplex PCR; TCRdb's version includes in-frame clones alone and lacks a portion of them. The sample yields roughly 220,000 clones, around 94% seen once. V was clipped by 3 bases and J by 6 bases; unmatched bases: 2. CDR1 is KGHSH, CDR2 LQKENI, per germline. CDR3 length equals 13 residues. The rearrangement joins TRBV18 to TRBJ2-1; 7 nucleotides align to TRBD2. Sequenced material: blood. The receptor was derived from a man between 50 and 59 years old in good health. The CDR3 region has the DNA TGTGCCAGCTCACCCTGGACTAGCAATGAGCAGTTCTTC. This gives the protein CASSPWTSNEQFF.